Sequencing of this T cell receptor beta chain was carried out in a study of blood T cell repertoires in COVID-19. Study background: Samples of COVID-19 (acute and convalescent) were obtained from the United States, Italy and Spain.

Patients in Seattle were enrolled during active infection, then followed longitudinally. Assay used: immunoSEQ multiplex PCR; TCRdb lists only in-frame clones, some missing. Among about 150,000 clones listed, around four fifths were seen once. Germline V gene data show CDR1 as KGHSH and CDR2 as LQKENI. This CDR3 has 16 amino acids. Trimming removed 5 bases at V and 3 bases at J, with 17 bases between. Material: peripheral blood. The TCR originated in a woman aged 80 or older with COVID-19, enrolled during active disease. The chain couples TRBV18 to TRBJ1-3; D is undetermined. CDR3 nucleotides: TGTGCCAGCTCATCCGAACTACCCTCTTTTGGAAACACCATATATTTT. This sequence encodes CASSSELPSFGNTIYF.